Listed here are 5 T cell receptor beta chains from one sample, sequenced in a study of T-cell reconstitution after alpha-beta-depleted transplantation in children. This sample's TCRbeta library carried unique molecular identifier barcodes. TCRdb passed the PCR reads through MiXCR, listing each CDR3 protein once. The sample shows about 240,000 distinct CDR3 sequences, roughly 26% of them seen only once. Specimen: PBMCs, collected before TCRalphabeta/CD19-depleted stem cell transplant. The receptor source for this set is a girl aged 2-10 years with Fanconi anemia, due to receive a stem cell transplant.

The chain employs TRBV28 and TRBJ2-7; the match to TRBD1 covers 8 bases. V trimming: 1 base; J trimming: 6 bases; junction bases outside the gene matches: 5. Germline CDR1 and CDR2: MDHEN and SYDVKM. The CDR3 contains 14 residues. The CDR3 sequence is CASSLSLTGAEQYF. The DNA for the CDR3 is TGTGCCAGCAGTTTATCCCTGACAGGGGCCGAGCAGTACTTC.

The rearrangement uses TRBV7-2 and TRBJ2-1; D uncertain. Trimming left V 4 bases short and J 5 bases short, with 9 bases between. Germline CDR1 reads SGHTA; CDR2 reads FQGNSA. There are 13 residues in the CDR3. CDR3 amino acids: CASSSRTNNEQFF. The CDR3 DNA reads as TGTGCCAGCAGCTCTCGGACGAACAATGAGCAGTTCTTC.

The genes are TRBV4-2 and TRBJ2-1; the match to TRBD2 covers 13 bases. V shed 4 bases, J shed 4 bases, and the junction held 4 bases outside the gene matches. The germline gives CDR1 LGHNA, CDR2 YNFKEQ. The CDR3 length is 16 residues. CDR3: CASSRPLAGGYNEQFF. CDR3 in DNA: TGTGCCAGCAGCCGACCACTAGCGGGGGGGTACAATGAGCAGTTCTTC.

This clonotype showed up many times. J is TRBJ2-1 and V is TRBV29-1; 12 nucleotides line up with TRBD2. The ends lost 3 bases at V and 9 bases at J; junction bases unmatched: 18. CDR3 length equals 18 residues. CDR1 is SQVTM, CDR2 ANQGSEA, per germline. The CDR3 sequence is CSVDESSGRDVSVGEQFF. DNA for the CDR3: TGCAGCGTTGATGAATCTAGCGGGAGGGACGTTTCGGTAGGTGAGCAGTTCTTC.

At least ten counts were recorded for this clonotype. This chain's CDR3 is CASSQDGLAYEQYF. The CDR3 coding sequence is TGTGCCAGCAGCCAAGATGGACTAGCCTACGAGCAGTACTTC. The genes are TRBV5-4 and TRBJ2-7; 7 nucleotides match TRBD2. The J segment lost 2 bases and the V segment lost 4 bases, leaving 6 bases of the junction unmatched. This CDR3 comprises 14 residues. Germline values: CDR1 SGHNT, CDR2 YYREEE (reference sequence).